The 25 T cell receptor beta chains given below trace back to one sample, sequenced in a study of PD-1 blockade in classical Hodgkin lymphoma. Every single patient, without exception, relapsed after autologous stem cell transplantation, and brentuximab vedotin exposure varied. Method: immunoSEQ multiplex PCR; TCRdb's copy keeps in-frame clones and lacks some. The repertoire holds fewer than 100,000 clones, with 89% as singletons. Sequencing was performed on peripheral blood mononuclear cells (PBMCs), taken at baseline. These receptors were obtained from a human donor with classical Hodgkin lymphoma.

The rearrangement links TRBV10-1 to TRBJ2-3, with a weak D call TRBD1 (5 bases). Germline loops: CDR1 WNHNN, CDR2 SYGVQD (reference sequence). Between the trimmed V and J ends, which lost 0 bases and 2 bases, there was a span of 12 bases. CDR3 size: 16 residues. The CDR3 loop is CASSESGVGSTDTQYF. DNA for the CDR3: TGCGCCAGCAGTGAGTCAGGGGTTGGGTCCACAGATACGCAGTATTTT.

This sequence joins TRBV29-1 and TRBJ2-1; 9 bases fit TRBD2. The CDR3 extends over 13 amino acids. Germline loops: CDR1 SQVTM, CDR2 ANQGSEA. Trimming removed 8 bases from V and 4 bases from J; junction bases left unmatched: 6. CDR3 in amino acids: CSTGLAPYNEQFF. Here the CDR3 DNA reads TGCAGCACCGGACTAGCGCCGTACAATGAGCAGTTCTTC.

The chain combines TRBV5-6 with TRBJ1-5, with a weak D call TRBD1 (6 bases). From germline, CDR1 is SGHDT and CDR2 YYEEEE. CDR3 length equals 17 residues. With 4 bases removed from V and 0 bases from J, the gap between germline ends came to 17 bases. The CDR3 loop reads CASSHLKKTGSNQPQHF. In DNA form, the CDR3 reads TGTGCCAGCAGCCATCTAAAAAAGACAGGTAGCAATCAGCCCCAGCATTTT.

The chain is built from TRBV9 and TRBJ2-2, with TRBD1 as a possible D gene (5 bases). This CDR3 comprises 16 residues. Germline V gives CDR1 SGDLS, CDR2 YYNGEE. Trimming shortened V by 0 bases and J by 9 bases, and 18 bases separated the two germline ends. CDR3 sequence: CASSVGGDGHGRELFF. DNA of the CDR3: TGTGCCAGCAGCGTAGGAGGAGATGGACACGGGCGGGAGCTGTTTTTT.

This clone was observed once. V gene TRBV5-1 combines with J gene TRBJ1-2; maybe TRBD1 (5 bases). V was clipped by 2 bases and J by 4 bases, with 12 bases between them. The CDR3 totals 14 residues. Germline CDR1 reads SGHRS; CDR2 reads YFSETQ. CDR3 sequence reads: CASSLDRGSYGYTF. CDR3 bases: TGCGCCAGCAGCTTAGACAGAGGTTCCTATGGCTACACCTTC.

This clone was found once. The chain recombines TRBV6-5 with TRBJ1-1; D not certain. The CDR3 runs 15 residues. Germline V gene lookup returns CDR1 MNHEY and CDR2 SVGAGI. The ends were cut back, 5 bases at V and 5 bases at J, with 18 bases in the middle. The CDR3 is CASSTNPGRRTEAFF. The CDR3 DNA reads TGTGCCAGCAGTACGAATCCGGGCCGAAGGACTGAAGCTTTCTTT.

The CDR3 sequence: CASRTDRVITGELFF. In DNA form, the CDR3 reads TGCGCCAGCAGAACGGACAGGGTGATCACCGGGGAGCTGTTTTTT. V gene TRBV10-2 combines with J gene TRBJ2-2; 8 nucleotides line up with TRBD1. Germline values: CDR1 WSHSY, CDR2 SAAADI. V shed 6 bases and J 4 bases; nucleotides not matched to a gene: 7. CDR3 length equals 15 residues.

The rearrangement joins TRBV10-3 to TRBJ2-3, with D maybe TRBD2 (6 bases). V was pared by 4 bases and J by 6 bases, with 14 bases between. The germline CDR1 and CDR2 sequences are ENHRY and SYGVKD. The CDR3 extends over 14 amino acids. The CDR3 DNA sequence: TGTGCCATCAGTGTGGGACTTAGCCGGGATACGCAGTATTTT. Translation gives CAISVGLSRDTQYF.

The chain has TRBV4-3 and TRBJ2-3, with D tentatively TRBD2 (6 bases). This CDR3 is 15 amino acids long. The germline V and J ends were trimmed by 4 bases and 4 bases, with 15 bases remaining between them. Germline assignment: CDR1 LGHNA and CDR2 YSLEER. The CDR3 DNA sequence: TGCGCCAGCAGCCGAGGAGGGAGTGTTCCAGATACGCAGTATTTT. This sequence encodes CASSRGGSVPDTQYF.

The chain is built from TRBV4-1 and TRBJ2-7; 9 nucleotides match TRBD2. This CDR3 spans 14 amino acids. Germline CDR1 reads MGHRA; CDR2 reads YSYEKL. The J segment lost 6 bases and the V segment lost 3 bases, leaving 6 bases of the junction unmatched. The CDR3 DNA sequence: TGCGCCAGCAGCCAGATAGCGGGAGCGGGCGAGCAGTACTTC. Translating gives CASSQIAGAGEQYF.

This rearrangement joins TRBV5-6 to TRBJ2-1; TRBD2 matches at 10 bases. Germline lookup yields CDR1 SGHDT and CDR2 YYEEEE. The CDR3 contains 15 residues. Trimming cost V 6 bases and J 3 bases; bases outside gene matches: 6. Here the CDR3 DNA reads TGTGCCAGCAACATAGCGGGAGGCAACTACAATGAGCAGTTCTTC. This encodes CASNIAGGNYNEQFF.

The chain employs TRBV4-1 and TRBJ1-6, with unresolved D. Trimming took off 0 bases at V and 0 bases at J, with 12 bases between the two ends. Germline loops: CDR1 MGHRA, CDR2 YSYEKL. This CDR3 comprises 18 residues. The CDR3 here is CASSQESGRISYNSPLHF. DNA of the CDR3: TGCGCCAGCAGCCAAGAATCCGGCAGGATCTCCTATAATTCACCCCTCCACTTT.

The DNA of the CDR3 is TGTGCCAGCAGCTTAGAATGGTACCAAGAGACCCAGTACTTC. The encoded protein is CASSLEWYQETQYF. The chain has TRBV7-2 and TRBJ2-5, with D unclear. The ends were cut back, 1 base at V and 0 bases at J, with 6 bases in the middle. Germline-derived CDR1 and CDR2 are SGHTA and FQGNSA. There are 14 residues in the CDR3.

The gene calls are TRBV10-2 and TRBJ2-2, with 15 bases fitting TRBD2. The CDR3 spans 18 residues. The J segment lost 4 bases and the V segment lost 7 bases, leaving 10 bases of the junction unmatched. Germline CDR1 reads WSHSY; CDR2 reads SAAADI. CDR3 in DNA: TGCGCCAGCAATTTGCCGGGACTAGCGGGAGGTATCACCGGGGAGCTGTTTTTT. This codes for CASNLPGLAGGITGELFF.

This chain links TRBV6-1 with TRBJ1-1, with TRBD1 identical over 11 bases. With V trimmed by 0 bases and J by 6 bases, 3 bases remained unmatched. The germline V gene encodes CDR1 MNHNS and CDR2 SASEGT. The CDR3 contains 15 residues. The CDR3 coding sequence is TGTGCCAGCAGTGAAGCAGGGACAGGGGGGGCTGAAGCTTTCTTT. Its translation: CASSEAGTGGAEAFF.

The V call is TRBV11-3, the J call TRBJ2-2, with TRBD1 matching over 7 bases. V was pared by 5 bases and J by 6 bases, with 15 bases of the junction left unmatched. Per germline, CDR1 SGHNT and CDR2 YENEEA. This CDR3 spans 17 amino acids. The CDR3 loop is CASSPGEGRGSAGELFF. The CDR3 DNA is TGTGCCAGCAGCCCTGGCGAGGGCAGGGGGAGCGCCGGGGAGCTGTTTTTT.

V is TRBV4-3 and J is TRBJ1-2; D might be TRBD1 (6 bases). Germline CDR1 reads LGHNA; CDR2 reads YSLEER. Trimming took 2 bases from V and 4 from J, leaving 14 bases between them. This CDR3 region has 15 residues. The CDR3 here is CASSQKGGQVYGYTF. CDR3 nucleotides: TGCGCCAGCAGCCAAAAGGGGGGGCAGGTCTATGGCTACACCTTC.

V is TRBV4-2 and J is TRBJ2-3; TRBD2 matches 7 bases. There are 14 residues in the CDR3. Unmatched junction bases numbered 3, after V lost 6 bases and J lost 0 bases. The germline gives CDR1 LGHNA, CDR2 YNFKEQ. CDR3 sequence: CASRHSGSTDTQYF. The CDR3 DNA follows: TGTGCCAGCAGACATAGCGGGAGCACAGATACGCAGTATTTT.

This clone was detected once. The V call is TRBV7-9, the J call TRBJ2-3, with TRBD2 matching 12 bases. CDR3 length: 14 amino acids. V lost 6 bases to trimming and J lost 5 bases; unmatched junction nucleotides: 3. Per germline, CDR1 SEHNR and CDR2 FQNEAQ (reference sequence). The CDR3 sequence: CASSRGLAGDTQYF. The CDR3 DNA reads TGTGCCAGCAGTCGGGGACTAGCGGGAGATACGCAGTATTTT.

The genes are TRBV18 and TRBJ1-2; 8 bases align to TRBD1. The V gene end was trimmed by 3 bases and the J gene end by 3 bases; junction bases not matched to a gene: 3. Per the germline V gene, CDR1 is KGHSH and CDR2 is LQKENI. The CDR3 consists of 14 residues. The CDR3 protein is CASSPSTGDYGYTF. CDR3 nucleotides: TGTGCCAGCTCACCCTCGACAGGGGACTATGGCTACACCTTC.

The chain couples TRBV5-1 to TRBJ2-7, with 11 bases lining up with TRBD2. CDR3 length equals 15 residues. V shed 2 bases, J shed 0 bases, and the junction held 1 base outside the gene matches. The germline gives CDR1 SGHRS, CDR2 YFSETQ. The chain's CDR3 is CASSFTSGSSYEQYF. CDR3 nucleotides: TGCGCCAGCAGCTTTACTAGCGGGAGCTCCTACGAGCAGTACTTC.

The chain links TRBV18 to TRBJ2-2; D remains unclear. The CDR3 runs to 15 residues. V was trimmed by 2 bases and J by 4 bases, leaving 11 bases between them. Germline V gene data show CDR1 as KGHSH and CDR2 as LQKENI. This chain's CDR3 is CASSPARGGTGELFF. In DNA, the CDR3 is TGTGCCAGCTCACCAGCTAGAGGTGGCACCGGGGAGCTGTTTTTT.

V and J are TRBV19 and TRBJ2-5; D remains ambiguous. This CDR3 contains 14 residues. V shed 3 bases and J shed 5 bases, with 13 bases lying between them. Germline V gene sequence: CDR1 LNHDA, CDR2 SQIVND (reference sequence). The CDR3 DNA follows: TGTGCCAGTAGTATCAAACGATACGGGGAGACCCAGTACTTC. It is translated as CASSIKRYGETQYF.

This clone came up once. The chain links TRBV6-1 to TRBJ2-1; 14 positions match TRBD2. V shed 4 bases, J shed 7 bases, and the junction held 6 bases outside the gene matches. From germline, CDR1 is MNHNS and CDR2 SASEGT. CDR3 size: 16 residues. The chain's CDR3 is CASSGLAGGPRNEQFF. The CDR3 bases are TGTGCCAGCAGTGGACTAGCGGGAGGGCCTAGGAATGAGCAGTTCTTC.

V usage is TRBV5-1 and J usage is TRBJ2-7, with D possibly being TRBD1 (6 bases). The CDR3 has 13 residues. Per germline, CDR1 SGHRS and CDR2 YFSETQ. Trimming took 1 base from V and 3 from J, leaving 8 bases between them. DNA for the CDR3: TGCGCCAGCAGCTTGACAGGGTTCTACGAGCAGTACTTC. It translates to CASSLTGFYEQYF.